What follows is one T cell receptor (beta chain) and its context. The data belong to a study of blood T cells in healthy people across ages. This CDR3 contains 14 residues. The V end was cut by 3 bases, the J end by 6 bases, with 13 bases between. In germline, CDR1 is SGHKS, CDR2 YYEKEE (reference sequence). It was with a sample-barcoded 5' primer and a J-beta primer mix that a second PCR of roughly 7 to 12 cycles was run. Every sample returned 3 million or more CDR3-containing paired-end reads. In TCRdb, the 5' RACE reads were re-called with MiXCR into one record per CDR3 protein. The sample carries around 1.7 million distinct CDR3 sequences, roughly 30% recorded once.

The sequenced material came from blood. This sequence joins TRBV5-5 and TRBJ2-1, with unresolved D. The origin of this receptor is a woman in her 30s in good health. CDR3: CASSSRHQVNEQFF. Here the CDR3 DNA reads TGTGCCAGCAGCTCCCGCCATCAGGTCAATGAGCAGTTCTTC. Together with reference TRBV5-5 and TRBJ2-1, the CDR3 gives the full variable domain: DAGVTQSPTHLIKTRGQQVTLRCSPISGHKSVSWYQQVLGQGPQFIFQYYEKEERGRGNFPDRFSARQFPNYSSELNVNALLLGDSALYLCASSSRHQVNEQFFGPGTRLTVL.